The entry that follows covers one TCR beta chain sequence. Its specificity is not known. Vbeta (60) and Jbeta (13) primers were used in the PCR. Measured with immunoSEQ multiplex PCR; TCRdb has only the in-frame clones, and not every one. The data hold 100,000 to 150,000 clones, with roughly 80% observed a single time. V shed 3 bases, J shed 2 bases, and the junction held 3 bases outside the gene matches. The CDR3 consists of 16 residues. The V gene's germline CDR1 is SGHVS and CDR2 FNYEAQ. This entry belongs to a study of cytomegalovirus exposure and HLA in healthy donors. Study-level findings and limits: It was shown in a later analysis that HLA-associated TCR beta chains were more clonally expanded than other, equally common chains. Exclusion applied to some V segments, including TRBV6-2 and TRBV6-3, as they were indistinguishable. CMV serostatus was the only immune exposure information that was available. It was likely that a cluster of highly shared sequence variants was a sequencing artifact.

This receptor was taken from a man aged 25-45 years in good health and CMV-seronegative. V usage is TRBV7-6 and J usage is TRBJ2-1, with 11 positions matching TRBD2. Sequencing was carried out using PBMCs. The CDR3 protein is CASSFSSGGTYNEQFF. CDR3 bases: TGTGCCAGCAGCTTTTCTAGCGGGGGGACCTACAATGAGCAGTTCTTC.